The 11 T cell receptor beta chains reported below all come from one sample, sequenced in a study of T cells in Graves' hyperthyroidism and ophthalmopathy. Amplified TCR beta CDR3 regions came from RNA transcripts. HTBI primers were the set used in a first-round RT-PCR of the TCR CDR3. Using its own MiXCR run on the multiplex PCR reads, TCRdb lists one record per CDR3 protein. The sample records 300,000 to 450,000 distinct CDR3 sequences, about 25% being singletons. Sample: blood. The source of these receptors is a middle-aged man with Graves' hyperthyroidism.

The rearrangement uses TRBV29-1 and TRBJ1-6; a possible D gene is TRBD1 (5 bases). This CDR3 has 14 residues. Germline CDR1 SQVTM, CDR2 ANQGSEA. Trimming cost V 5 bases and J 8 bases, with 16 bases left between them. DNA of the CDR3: TGCAGCGTTAATACCGGGGGGGACTATTCACCCCTCCACTTT. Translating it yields CSVNTGGDYSPLHF.

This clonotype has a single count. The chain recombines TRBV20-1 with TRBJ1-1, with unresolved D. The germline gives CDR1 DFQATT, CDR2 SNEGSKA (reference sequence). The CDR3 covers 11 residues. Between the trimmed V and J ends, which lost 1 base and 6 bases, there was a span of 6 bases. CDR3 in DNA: TGCAGTGCTAGAGGCGACTCTGAAGCTTTCTTT. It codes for CSARGDSEAFF.

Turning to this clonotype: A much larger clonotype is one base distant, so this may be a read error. CDR3 loop: CASSKGGSTNEQFF. As DNA, the CDR3 is TGTGCCAGCAGTAAGGGCGGGAGCACAAATGAGCAGTTCTTC. The chain recombines TRBV2 with TRBJ2-1; 7 bases are shared with TRBD2. Germline-derived CDR1 and CDR2 are SNHLY and FYNNEI. CDR3 length: 14 amino acids. V gave up 5 bases and J gave up 7 bases; unmatched junction bases: 8.

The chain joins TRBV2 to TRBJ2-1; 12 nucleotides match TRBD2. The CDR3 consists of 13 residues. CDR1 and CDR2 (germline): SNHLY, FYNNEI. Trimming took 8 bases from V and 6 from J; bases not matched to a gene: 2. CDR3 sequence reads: CASLGLAGNEQFF. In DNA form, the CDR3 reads TGTGCCAGCCTGGGACTAGCGGGCAATGAGCAGTTCTTC.

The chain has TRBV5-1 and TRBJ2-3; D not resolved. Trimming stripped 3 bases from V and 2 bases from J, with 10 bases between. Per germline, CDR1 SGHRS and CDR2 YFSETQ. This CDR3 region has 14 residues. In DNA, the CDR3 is TGCGCCAGCAGCTCCGCAGAGCACACAGATACGCAGTATTTT. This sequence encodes CASSSAEHTDTQYF.

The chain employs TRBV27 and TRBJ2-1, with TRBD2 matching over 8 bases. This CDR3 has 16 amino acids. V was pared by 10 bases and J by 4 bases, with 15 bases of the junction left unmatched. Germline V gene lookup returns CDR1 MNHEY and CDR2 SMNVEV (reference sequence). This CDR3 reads CATQRTAGGFYNEQFF. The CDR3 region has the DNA TGTGCCACACAGCGCACCGCGGGAGGCTTTTACAATGAGCAGTTCTTC.

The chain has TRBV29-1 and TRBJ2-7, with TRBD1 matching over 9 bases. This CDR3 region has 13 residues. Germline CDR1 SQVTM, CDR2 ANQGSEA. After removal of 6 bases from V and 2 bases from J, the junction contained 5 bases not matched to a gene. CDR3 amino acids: CSVSDRGAYEQYF. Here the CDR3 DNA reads TGCAGCGTATCTGACAGGGGGGCCTACGAGCAGTACTTC.

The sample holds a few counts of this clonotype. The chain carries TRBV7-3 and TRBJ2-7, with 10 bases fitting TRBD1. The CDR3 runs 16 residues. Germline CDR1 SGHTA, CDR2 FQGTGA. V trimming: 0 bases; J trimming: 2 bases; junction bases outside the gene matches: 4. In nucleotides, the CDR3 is TGTGCCAGCAGCTTAACTGGGACAGGGGTCCCCTACGAGCAGTACTTC. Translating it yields CASSLTGTGVPYEQYF.

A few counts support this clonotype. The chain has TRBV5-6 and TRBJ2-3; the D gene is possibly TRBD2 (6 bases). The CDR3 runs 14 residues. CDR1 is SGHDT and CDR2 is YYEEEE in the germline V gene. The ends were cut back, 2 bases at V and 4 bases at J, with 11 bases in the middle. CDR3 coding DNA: TGTGCCAGCAGCTTCCGACTAGGGTCAGATACGCAGTATTTT. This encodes CASSFRLGSDTQYF.

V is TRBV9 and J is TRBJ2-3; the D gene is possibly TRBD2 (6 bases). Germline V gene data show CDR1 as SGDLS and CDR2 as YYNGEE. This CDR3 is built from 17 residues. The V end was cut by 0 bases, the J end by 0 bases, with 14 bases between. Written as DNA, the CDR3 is TGTGCCAGCAGCGTAGAAGGTAGCGGCGCTAGCACAGATACGCAGTATTTT. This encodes CASSVEGSGASTDTQYF.

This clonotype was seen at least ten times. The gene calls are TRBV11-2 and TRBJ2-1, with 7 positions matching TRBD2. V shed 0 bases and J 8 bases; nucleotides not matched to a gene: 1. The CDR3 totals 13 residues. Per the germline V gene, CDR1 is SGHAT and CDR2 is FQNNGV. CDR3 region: CASSLETSDEQFF. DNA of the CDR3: TGTGCCAGCAGCTTAGAAACTAGCGATGAGCAGTTCTTC.